This TCR beta chain originates from a study of low-dose radiotherapy and immunotherapy resistance in tumors. V trimming: 5 bases; J trimming: 5 bases; junction bases outside the gene matches: 12. The CDR3 is 16 amino acids. Germline V gene data show CDR1 as MNHGY and CDR2 as SAAAGT. As to time point: before trial treatment. TRAV and TRBV primers primed cDNA for both TCRalpha and TCRbeta. With a V-primer adapter and a constant-region primer, TCRs were amplified for roughly 18 PCR cycles. Using its own MiXCR run on the reads, TCRdb lists one record per CDR3 protein. The table has around 80,000 distinct CDR3 sequences, approximately 20% seen once.

This chain joins TRBV6-8 and TRBJ2-7; 10 nucleotides match TRBD2. The source was PBMCs, collected before treatment. This clonotype originated in a male donor with prostate cancer. The CDR3 nucleotides read TGTGCCAGCAGTCTGGGAGGAGCGGGAGGGCGAGACGAGCAGTACTTC. This encodes CASSLGGAGGRDEQYF.